The 10 T cell receptor beta chains listed next were all sequenced from one sample in a study of tumor-infiltrating lymphocytes in primary liver carcinoma. It was from about 19-30 mg of unsorted bulk tissue that RNA and DNA were co-extracted. Synthesis of TCR beta cDNA was carried out from 500 ng total RNA with a constant-region primer. A slightly modified ARM-PCR protocol with three nested multiplex PCR rounds produced these TCR beta libraries. The first two PCR rounds used TRBV1-TRBV30 forward primers with a C-beta reverse primer, nine to eleven cycles each. TCRdb re-called the multiplex PCR reads through MiXCR, storing one row per CDR3 protein. The table has 150,000 to 200,000 distinct CDR3 sequences, just under 85% seen once. The sequenced sample consisted of tumor tissue from primary liver carcinoma. The receptor set was obtained from a man aged 35 to 55 with primary liver carcinoma and hepatitis B virus infection.

A remark on this clonotype: Since the CDR3 does not end with the conserved phenylalanine or tryptophan, this likely comes from a read error. Because the CDR3's place on the DNA is in doubt, the DNA is left out and the CDR3 is given as listed by TCRdb. The chain uses TRBV11-1 and TRBJ2-4; TRBD2 is the table's D call, not checked against the DNA. CDR1 SGHAT and CDR2 FQDESV come from the germline V gene (reference sequence). The CDR3 is 17 residues long, ends included. CDR3 sequence reads: CASSFPGTSGTQIIQYL.

V gene TRBV29-1 combines with J gene TRBJ1-1; D is unresolved. Trimming took off 0 bases at V and 6 bases at J, with 14 bases between the two ends. CDR3 length: 14 amino acids. Per germline, CDR1 SQVTM and CDR2 ANQGSEA. The CDR3 DNA reads TGCAGCGTTGAAGACCCGGGCGGAAGTGCTGAAGCTTTCTTT. This translates into CSVEDPGGSAEAFF.

With regard to this clonotype: The junction does not match germline at one end; this may be a read error. V and J are TRBV5-1 and TRBJ2-1, with 7 bases that match TRBD2. The CDR3 extends over 15 amino acids. Germline V gene data show CDR1 as SGHRS and CDR2 as YFSETQ. The CDR3 DNA reads TGCGCCAGCAGTTTGGGCGGGAGCGGCTGCAATGAGCAGTTCTTC. Amino acids: CASSLGGSGCNEQFF.

The rearrangement links TRBV28 to TRBJ2-7; TRBD2 aligns across 8 bases. Germline CDR1 MDHEN, CDR2 SYDVKM. Losses at the gene ends were 5 bases for V and 5 bases for J; bases not matched to a gene: 8. This CDR3 region has 14 residues. The CDR3 DNA follows: TGTGCCAGCAGTCGGGGGGGACCACATCACGAGCAGTACTTC. It translates to CASSRGGPHHEQYF.

The chain uses TRBV5-1 and TRBJ2-2, with 7 bases identical to TRBD1. CDR1 SGHRS and CDR2 YFSETQ come from the germline V gene. The CDR3 contains 15 residues. Germline trimming cut 5 bases from V and 3 bases from J; bases unmatched to any gene: 7. The CDR3 coding sequence is TGCGCCAGCAGAACCGGGACAGACTACACCGGGGAGCTGTTTTTT. It is translated as CASRTGTDYTGELFF.

The chain recombines TRBV11-2 with TRBJ2-1; the D is unclear. CDR1 SGHAT and CDR2 FQNNGV come from the germline V gene. Trimming left V 0 bases short and J 0 bases short, with 6 bases between. The CDR3 extends over 15 amino acids. The CDR3 nucleotides read TGTGCCAGCAGCTTAGAGGCGAGCTCCTACAATGAGCAGTTCTTC. The encoded protein is CASSLEASSYNEQFF.

Of note for this clonotype: At one end, the junction sequence differs from germline, possibly due to a read error. V and J are TRBV29-1 and TRBJ1-2; D is possibly TRBD1 (5 bases). The CDR3 totals 13 residues. The germline V gene has CDR1 SQVTM and CDR2 ANQGSEA. The CDR3 DNA follows: TGCAGCATTGAACCCCCCGGGACCTATGGCTACACTTTC. Translated, it gives CSIEPPGTYGYTF.

The rearrangement links TRBV7-9 to TRBJ2-3; D remains unclear. Trimming left V 8 bases short and J 5 bases short, with 14 bases between. In germline, CDR1 is SEHNR, CDR2 FQNEAQ (reference sequence). The CDR3 totals 13 residues. The DNA of the CDR3 is TGTGCCAGCGGCACAAATAGTGGAGATACGCAGTATTTT. Amino acids: CASGTNSGDTQYF.

As to this clonotype: This could be a read error, since a much larger clone is one nucleotide away. The chain is built from TRBV7-9 and TRBJ2-2; D is uncertain. The CDR3 sequence is 11 residues long. Germline CDR1 and CDR2: SEHNR and FQNEAQ (reference sequence). CDR3 nucleotides: TGTGCCATCAGCTTAATCGGGGAGCTGTTTTTT. Its protein product is CAISLIGELFF.

As concerns this clonotype: Germline is not matched at one junction end, which may reflect a read error. The CDR3 nucleotides are TGTGCCAGCAGCACTTCCCGCGCGCGAATTAACACAAATACGCAGTATTTT. This gives the protein CASSTSRARINTNTQYF. This chain joins TRBV5-4 and TRBJ2-3; D is undetermined. This CDR3 spans 17 amino acids. Germline loops: CDR1 SGHNT, CDR2 YYREEE (reference sequence).